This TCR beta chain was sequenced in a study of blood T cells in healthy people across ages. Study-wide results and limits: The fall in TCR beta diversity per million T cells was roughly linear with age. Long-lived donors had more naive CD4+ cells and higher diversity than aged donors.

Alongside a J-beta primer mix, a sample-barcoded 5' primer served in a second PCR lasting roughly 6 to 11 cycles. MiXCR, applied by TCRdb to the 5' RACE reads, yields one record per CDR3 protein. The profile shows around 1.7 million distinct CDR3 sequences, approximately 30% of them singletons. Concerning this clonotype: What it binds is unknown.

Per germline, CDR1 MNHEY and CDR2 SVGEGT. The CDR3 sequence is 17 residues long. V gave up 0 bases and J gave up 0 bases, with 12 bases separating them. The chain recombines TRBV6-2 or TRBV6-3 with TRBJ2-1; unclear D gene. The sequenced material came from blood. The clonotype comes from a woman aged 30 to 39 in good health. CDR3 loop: CASSYSTLSRSYNEQFF. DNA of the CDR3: TGTGCCAGCAGTTACTCGACTCTATCACGCTCCTACAATGAGCAGTTCTTC.